The 32 T cell receptor beta chains given below trace back to one sample, sequenced in a study of cytotoxic CD8 clonotypes in ibrutinib-treated CLL. Libraries were prepared by immunoSEQ multiplex PCR; TCRdb keeps only in-frame clonotypes and omits some of them. The profile covers under 200,000 clones, with about 80% appearing a single time and approximately 2% taken by the ten largest. The sample was PBMCs, taken after 12 months of ibrutinib treatment. The receptors originated from a human donor with chronic lymphocytic leukemia.

The V call is TRBV5-6, the J call TRBJ1-1; TRBD1 agrees at 11 bases. The CDR3 consists of 15 residues. V lost 4 bases to trimming and J lost 9 bases; unmatched junction nucleotides: 11. Germline assignment: CDR1 SGHDT and CDR2 YYEEEE. The CDR3 sequence is CASSGAGTGGFKAFF. In DNA form, the CDR3 reads TGTGCCAGCAGCGGCGCCGGGACAGGGGGGTTTAAAGCTTTCTTT.

The V call is TRBV4-3, the J call TRBJ2-4; the match to TRBD2 covers 12 bases. V dropped 4 bases and J dropped 5; count of bases not matched to a gene: 6. Per germline, CDR1 LGHNA and CDR2 YSLEER. This CDR3 spans 16 amino acids. The CDR3 region has the DNA TGCGCCAGCAGCCGAACTAGCGGGGGGCGGGAAAACATTCAGTACTTC. Encoded protein: CASSRTSGGRENIQYF.

V and J are TRBV7-2 and TRBJ2-3; 10 nucleotides agree with TRBD2. The CDR3 is 17 residues long. V lost 1 base to trimming and J lost 5 bases; unmatched junction nucleotides: 9. CDR1 and CDR2 (germline): SGHTA, FQGNSA. The CDR3 DNA is TGTGCCAGCAGCTTAGGTCCAGCGGGGGGGCATGGAGATACGCAGTATTTT. It is translated as CASSLGPAGGHGDTQYF.

Written as DNA, the CDR3 is TGTGCCAGCAGCTTAGGGGAAGGGCGTTACTACGAGCAGTACTTC. Amino acids: CASSLGEGRYYEQYF. The V and J genes are TRBV7-8 and TRBJ2-7, with D hard to call. Germline CDR1 is SGHVS and CDR2 is FQNEAQ. The V end was cut by 1 base, the J end by 3 bases, with 13 bases between. The CDR3 length is 15 residues.

The V gene is TRBV7-2, the J gene TRBJ2-3; 10 bases are shared with TRBD2. The germline gives CDR1 SGHTA, CDR2 FQGNSA. CDR3 size: 15 residues. V gave up 1 base and J gave up 3 bases; unmatched junction bases: 1. Written as DNA, the CDR3 is TGTGCCAGCAGCTTAGGGGGACTAGCGACAGATACGCAGTATTTT. Encoded protein: CASSLGGLATDTQYF.

V gene TRBV7-2 combines with J gene TRBJ2-7; D might be TRBD2 (5 bases). Between the trimmed V and J ends, which lost 0 bases and 12 bases, there was a span of 12 bases. The length of the CDR3 is 12 residues. CDR1 and CDR2 (germline): SGHTA, FQGNSA. CDR3 protein: CASSLATGKRYF. CDR3 DNA sequence: TGTGCCAGCAGCTTAGCGACGGGAAAGCGGTACTTC.

The V and J genes are TRBV4-1 and TRBJ2-7; D is uncertain. The V end was cut by 4 bases, the J end by 0 bases, with 13 bases between. The germline V gene has CDR1 MGHRA and CDR2 YSYEKL. The CDR3 totals 15 residues. The CDR3 coding sequence is TGCGCCAGCAGCCTGGAGAGCTACCGCTCCTACGAGCAGTACTTC. It yields the protein CASSLESYRSYEQYF.

J is TRBJ2-3 and V is TRBV5-8; 10 bases match TRBD2. Unmatched junction bases numbered 5, after V lost 0 bases and J lost 7 bases. The V gene's germline CDR1 is SGHTS and CDR2 YDEGEE. The CDR3 consists of 15 residues. CDR3 sequence: CASSLASGGGNTQYF. The DNA of the CDR3 is TGTGCCAGCAGCTTGGCTAGCGGGGGCGGGAATACGCAGTATTTT.

This chain links TRBV6-1 with TRBJ2-7; D unclear. CDR3 size: 12 residues. The V gene lost 8 bases and the J gene lost 4 bases, with 12 bases spanning the gap. Germline V CDR1 and CDR2: MNHNS, SASEGT. The CDR3 spells CASSPSPYEQYF. For the CDR3, the DNA is TGTGCCAGCTCCCCTTCCCCGTACGAGCAGTACTTC.

This rearrangement joins TRBV15 to TRBJ1-1, with D tentatively TRBD1 (5 bases). This CDR3 is built from 15 residues. Germline CDR1 and CDR2: LNHNV and YYDKDF (reference sequence). V lost 5 bases to trimming and J lost 3 bases, with 16 bases between them. The CDR3 here is CATSGRTMGDTEAFF. For the CDR3, the DNA is TGTGCCACCAGCGGAAGGACGATGGGGGACACTGAAGCTTTCTTT.

CDR3 sequence reads: CASSRTEYNEQFF. CDR3 coding DNA: TGTGCCAGCAGTAGGACAGAGTACAATGAGCAGTTCTTC. V usage is TRBV6-5 and J usage is TRBJ2-1, with a possible D match to TRBD1 (6 bases). V was cut by 5 bases and J by 4 bases, with 9 bases left in between. This CDR3 contains 13 residues. Germline loops: CDR1 MNHEY, CDR2 SVGAGI.

The chain employs TRBV4-3 and TRBJ2-3; a possible D gene is TRBD2 (6 bases). CDR1 LGHNA and CDR2 YSLEER come from the germline V gene. The V and J ends lost 0 bases and 2 bases respectively, with 15 bases between them. This CDR3 comprises 17 residues. The CDR3 is CASSQEVAAGFTDTQYF. The DNA of the CDR3 is TGCGCCAGCAGCCAAGAAGTGGCGGCGGGGTTCACAGATACGCAGTATTTT.

This clone was observed a single time. Other DNA sequences in the sample encode the same CDR3. The chain links TRBV7-9 to TRBJ2-3; D not certain. The CDR3 loop spans 11 amino acids. Germline V lookup: CDR1 SEHNR, CDR2 FQNEAQ (reference sequence). Trimming took 3 bases from V and 3 from J, leaving 1 base between them. CDR3 amino acids: CASSFTDTQYF. Here the CDR3 DNA reads TGTGCCAGCAGCTTTACAGATACGCAGTATTTT.

This CDR3 is CASSPRTAEQFF. The CDR3 nucleotides read TGTGCCAGCAGTCCCCGGACGGCTGAGCAGTTCTTC. The chain employs TRBV28 and TRBJ2-1; D remains ambiguous. V was pared by 5 bases and J by 9 bases, with 11 bases between. Germline loops: CDR1 MDHEN, CDR2 SYDVKM. The CDR3 loop spans 12 amino acids.

The V call is TRBV7-8, the J call TRBJ2-3; D is unresolved. Trimming removed 1 base from V and 2 bases from J, with 10 bases in between. The CDR3 is made up of 15 amino acids. Germline lookup yields CDR1 SGHVS and CDR2 FQNEAQ. The CDR3 bases are TGTGCCAGCAGCTTAGAGGTCTATTTCACAGATACGCAGTATTTT. Encoded protein: CASSLEVYFTDTQYF.

The V gene is TRBV5-1, the J gene TRBJ2-3; 10 bases are a match to TRBD1. This CDR3 spans 16 amino acids. The V gene's germline CDR1 is SGHRS and CDR2 YFSETQ. V dropped 4 bases and J dropped 1; count of bases not matched to a gene: 6. The CDR3 sequence: CASSPDGTGGTDTQYF. The CDR3 DNA is TGCGCCAGCAGCCCCGACGGGACAGGGGGCACAGATACGCAGTATTTT.

The chain combines TRBV6-5 with TRBJ2-7, with D tentatively TRBD1 (8 bases). The CDR3 runs 14 residues. The V end was cut by 4 bases, the J end by 7 bases, with 17 bases between. CDR1 is MNHEY and CDR2 is SVGAGI in the germline V gene. The CDR3 reads CASSSTDRGGEQYF. As DNA, the CDR3 is TGTGCCAGCAGTTCCACTGACAGGGGAGGGGAGCAGTACTTC.

The V gene is TRBV5-4, the J gene TRBJ2-7; D assignment may be TRBD1 or TRBD2 (5 bases each). CDR1 SGHNT and CDR2 YYREEE come from the germline V gene (reference sequence). V was clipped by 7 bases and J by 4 bases, with 24 bases between them. The length of the CDR3 is 16 residues. CDR3 DNA sequence: TGTGCCAGCTCCCCGGTAGGGGACCCGCAGAAATACGAGCAGTACTTC. It specifies CASSPVGDPQKYEQYF.

The J gene is TRBJ2-1, the V gene TRBV7-3, with 10 bases lining up with TRBD2. The V segment lost 4 bases and the J segment 7 bases; nucleotides outside the gene matches: 7. Germline values: CDR1 SGHTA, CDR2 FQGTGA. CDR3 length: 15 amino acids. The CDR3 is CASSSSGGAWNEQFF. The CDR3, as DNA: TGTGCCAGCAGCTCAAGCGGGGGGGCCTGGAATGAGCAGTTCTTC.

The CDR3 region has the DNA TGTGCCAGCAGCATGACGGGGGGCAGGAAAGCTTTCTTT. Protein product: CASSMTGGRKAFF. J is TRBJ1-1 and V is TRBV5-4; a weak D match, TRBD1 (6 bases). Germline lookup yields CDR1 SGHNT and CDR2 YYREEE (reference sequence). Trimming took off 4 bases at V and 9 bases at J, with 16 bases between the two ends. This CDR3 has 13 amino acids.

The chain links TRBV5-1 to TRBJ2-5; tentatively, D is TRBD1 (5 bases). The V and J ends lost 0 bases and 1 base respectively, with 7 bases between them. The germline V gene encodes CDR1 SGHRS and CDR2 YFSETQ. The CDR3 has 14 amino acids. In DNA form, the CDR3 reads TGCGCCAGCAGCTTGGGACAGATCCAAGAGACCCAGTACTTC. Protein: CASSLGQIQETQYF.

This chain connects TRBV19 to TRBJ1-2, with D perhaps matching TRBD1 (6 bases). Germline V lookup: CDR1 LNHDA, CDR2 SQIVND (reference sequence). Trimming took off 7 bases at V and 6 bases at J, with 18 bases between the two ends. The CDR3 is 14 amino acids. The CDR3 DNA reads as TGTGCCAGTACTCTTTCCGGGACAAGGGATGGCTACACCTTC. Translated: CASTLSGTRDGYTF. Based on the CDR3 plus reference TRBV19 and TRBJ1-2, the full variable domain is DGGITQSPKYLFRKEGQNVTLSCEQNLNHDAMYWYRQDPGQGLRLIYYSQIVNDFQKGDIAEGYSVSREKKESFPLTVTSAQKNPTAFYLCASTLSGTRDGYTFGSGTRLTVV.

The V gene is TRBV4-3, the J gene TRBJ2-2; 10 nucleotides agree with TRBD2. Losses at the gene ends were 4 bases for V and 3 bases for J; bases not matched to a gene: 8. This CDR3 is 17 amino acids long. Looked up from germline, CDR1 is LGHNA and CDR2 is YSLEER. Here the CDR3 DNA reads TGCGCCAGCAGCCGGACTTGGGGGACTAGCGACACCGGGGAGCTGTTTTTT. Residues: CASSRTWGTSDTGELFF.

The chain combines TRBV6-5 with TRBJ2-3; no reliable D call. The V end lost 6 bases, the J end lost 2 bases, and 12 bases lay between the germline ends. The CDR3 consists of 14 residues. Germline V gives CDR1 MNHEY, CDR2 SVGAGI. The CDR3 loop is CASSQYMVTDTQYF. The CDR3 nucleotides read TGTGCCAGCAGCCAATACATGGTCACAGATACGCAGTATTTT.

The V call is TRBV27, the J call TRBJ1-5; D is perhaps TRBD1 (5 bases). V lost 0 bases to trimming and J lost 7 bases, with 19 bases between them. The CDR3 is 17 amino acids. CDR1 is MNHEY and CDR2 is SMNVEV in the germline V gene (reference sequence). The CDR3 sequence is CASSLSGLRQMGQPQHF. CDR3 coding DNA: TGTGCCAGCAGTTTATCGGGGCTAAGACAGATGGGACAGCCCCAGCATTTT.

This chain connects TRBV28 to TRBJ2-1, with TRBD2 as a possible D gene (5 bases). CDR1 and CDR2 (germline): MDHEN, SYDVKM. The CDR3 has 15 residues. Trimming pared 6 bases from V and 0 bases from J, leaving 12 bases between. The chain's CDR3 is CASRPPGSSYNEQFF. The DNA of the CDR3 is TGTGCCAGCAGGCCGCCTGGGAGCTCCTACAATGAGCAGTTCTTC.

The chain carries TRBV5-4 and TRBJ2-7, with D possibly TRBD1 on 6 matching bases. Trimming cost V 2 bases and J 2 bases, with 17 bases left between them. The CDR3 sequence is 16 residues long. Germline CDR1 and CDR2: SGHNT and YYREEE (reference sequence). The CDR3 spells CASSLGTPILTYEQYF. As DNA, the CDR3 is TGTGCCAGCAGCTTAGGGACACCTATACTTACCTACGAGCAGTACTTC.

V gene TRBV5-6 combines with J gene TRBJ2-2, with 10 bases that match TRBD1. The V gene end was trimmed by 6 bases and the J gene end by 0 bases; junction bases not matched to a gene: 5. Germline V lookup: CDR1 SGHDT, CDR2 YYEEEE. The CDR3 runs to 16 residues. The CDR3 DNA reads TGTGCCAGCACCCTTGGACAGGGGGCGAACACCGGGGAGCTGTTTTTT. As protein: CASTLGQGANTGELFF.

The chain uses TRBV15 and TRBJ2-7; 8 bases are shared with TRBD1. The CDR3 is made up of 16 amino acids. Germline CDR1 and CDR2: LNHNV and YYDKDF (reference sequence). Losses at the gene ends were 1 base for V and 3 bases for J; bases not matched to a gene: 8. In DNA, the CDR3 is TGTGCCACCAGCAGAGCAGGACAGGGAAAGGACTACGAGCAGTACTTC. This encodes CATSRAGQGKDYEQYF.

The chain links TRBV5-8 to TRBJ2-1; tentative D call: TRBD2 (7 bases). The CDR3 extends over 16 amino acids. Germline assignment: CDR1 SGHTS and CDR2 YDEGEE. V lost 4 bases, J lost 0 bases, and 14 bases lay in between. The CDR3 protein is CASSPTGGSSYNEQFF. The CDR3 DNA is TGTGCCAGCAGCCCCACGGGGGGCTCCTCCTACAATGAGCAGTTCTTC.

The chain links TRBV5-1 to TRBJ1-1; TRBD1 might be the D (6 bases). The CDR3 loop spans 14 amino acids. Germline V gene data show CDR1 as SGHRS and CDR2 as YFSETQ. V was trimmed by 1 base and J by 4 bases, leaving 11 bases between them. Here the CDR3 DNA reads TGCGCCAGCAGCTTGCGGGGGCAGGCCACTGAAGCTTTCTTT. As protein: CASSLRGQATEAFF.

V is TRBV7-3 and J is TRBJ2-3; 9 nucleotides align to TRBD2. J lost 6 bases, V lost 5 bases, and 6 bases had no gene match. The CDR3 sequence is 14 residues long. Germline V lookup: CDR1 SGHTA, CDR2 FQGTGA. The DNA for the CDR3 is TGTGCCAGCAGCCCCGCGGGGGGGCCGGATACGCAGTATTTT. It codes for CASSPAGGPDTQYF.